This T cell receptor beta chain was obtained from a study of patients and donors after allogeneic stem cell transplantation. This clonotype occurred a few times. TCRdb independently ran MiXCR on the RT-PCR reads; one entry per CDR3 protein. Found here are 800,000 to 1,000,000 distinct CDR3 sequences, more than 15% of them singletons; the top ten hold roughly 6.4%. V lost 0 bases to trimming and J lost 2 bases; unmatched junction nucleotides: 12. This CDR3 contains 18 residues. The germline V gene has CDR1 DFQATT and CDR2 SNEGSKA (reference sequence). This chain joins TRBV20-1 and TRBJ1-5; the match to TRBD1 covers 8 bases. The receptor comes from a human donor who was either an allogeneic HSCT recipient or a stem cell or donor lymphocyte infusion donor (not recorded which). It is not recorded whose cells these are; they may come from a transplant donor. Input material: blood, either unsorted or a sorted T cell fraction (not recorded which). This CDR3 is CSARDLGTGKKGNQPQHF. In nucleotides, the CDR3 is TGCAGTGCTAGAGATTTGGGGACAGGTAAAAAGGGCAATCAGCCCCAGCATTTT.